One sample yielded the 14 T cell receptor beta chains listed below, sequenced in a study of PD-L1 blockade in urothelial cancer. Some clones are missing from TCRdb's copy, which holds only in-frame ones; the method was immunoSEQ multiplex PCR. Found here are 35,000 to 40,000 clones, about a third of them singletons; the top ten hold approximately 9%. This specimen was tumor tissue, taken before atezolizumab (anti-PD-L1) treatment. These TCRs come from a man between 60 and 70 years old with urothelial cancer.

The V gene is TRBV19, the J gene TRBJ2-5, with TRBD2 as a possible D gene (5 bases). Trimming left V 5 bases short and J 2 bases short, with 12 bases between. The CDR3 extends over 14 amino acids. Germline V gene lookup returns CDR1 LNHDA and CDR2 SQIVND (reference sequence). The CDR3 sequence is CASSVQSGQETQYF. Written as DNA, the CDR3 is TGTGCCAGTAGTGTCCAAAGCGGACAAGAGACCCAGTACTTC.

V gene TRBV6-8 combines with J gene TRBJ1-5; TRBD1 might be the D (5 bases). V was pared by 7 bases and J by 7 bases, with 14 bases between. This CDR3 comprises 13 residues. The germline gives CDR1 MNHGY, CDR2 SAAAGT. CDR3: CASNPGRGQPQHF. CDR3 nucleotides: TGTGCCAGCAATCCAGGGAGGGGACAGCCCCAGCATTTT.

The V call is TRBV5-1, the J call TRBJ1-1; D uncertain. Germline V gene sequence: CDR1 SGHRS, CDR2 YFSETQ. The CDR3 is 14 amino acids. V was clipped by 2 bases and J by 5 bases, with 13 bases between them. The CDR3, as DNA: TGCGCCAGCAGCTTAACCGACCGCGCAACTGAAGCTTTCTTT. This sequence encodes CASSLTDRATEAFF.

In this sample, this clone turned up a few times. The chain has TRBV6-7 and TRBJ1-1, with 7 bases lining up with TRBD1. TRBV6-7 is known as an ORF, though its function is uncertain. The CDR3 covers 12 residues. V shed 5 bases and J 7 bases; nucleotides not matched to a gene: 4. This CDR3 is CASSTRQGEAFF. CDR3 coding DNA: TGTGCCAGCAGTACACGACAGGGTGAAGCTTTCTTT.

This clone is medium-sized (0.01 to 0.1%). CDR3 amino acids: CASRLVARDTGELFF. The CDR3 bases are TGCGCCAGCCGGCTGGTTGCGCGGGACACCGGGGAGCTGTTTTTT. The chain joins TRBV23-1 to TRBJ2-2; possibly TRBD2 for D (5 bases). TRBV23-1 is designated an ORF whose function remains uncertain. The CDR3 spans 15 residues. V was trimmed by 8 bases and J by 3 bases, leaving 16 bases between them.

At least ten counts were recorded for this clone. This rearrangement joins TRBV11-3 to TRBJ1-1; D gene unclear. This CDR3 contains 14 residues. CDR1 is SGHNT, CDR2 YENEEA, per germline. With 0 bases removed from V and 7 bases from J, the gap between germline ends came to 12 bases. The CDR3 reads CASSLEVTPYEAFF. In nucleotides, the CDR3 is TGTGCCAGCAGCTTAGAGGTGACACCATATGAAGCTTTCTTT. The full variable domain, completed using reference TRBV11-3 and TRBJ1-1, is EAGVVQSPRYKIIEKKQPVAFWCNPISGHNTLYWYLQNLGQGPELLIRYENEEAVDDSQLPKDRFSAERLKGVDSTLKIQPAELGDSAVYLCASSLEVTPYEAFFGQGTRLTVV.

Only a few counts were recorded for this clone. The V gene is TRBV4-1, the J gene TRBJ2-5; possible D gene TRBD2, 6 bases. The J call may be incorrect, as the DNA end agrees better with TRBJ2-7. CDR3 length equals 15 residues. Germline V gives CDR1 MGHRA, CDR2 YSYEKL. The CDR3 DNA reads TGCGCCAGCAGCCAAGCCACCGGGGGAACCTACGAGCAGTACTTC. It encodes CASSQATGGTYEQYF.

The V gene is TRBV19, the J gene TRBJ2-1; TRBD1 aligns across 7 bases. Trimming cost V 4 bases and J 3 bases; bases outside gene matches: 9. CDR1 is LNHDA and CDR2 is SQIVND in the germline V gene (reference sequence). CDR3 length: 16 amino acids. CDR3 loop: CASSSVGTVNYNEQFF. CDR3 coding DNA: TGTGCCAGTAGTAGCGTAGGGACAGTGAACTACAATGAGCAGTTCTTC.

There are a few counts of this clone. The chain uses TRBV6-8 and TRBJ1-2; D not certain. Trimming took off 6 bases at V and 4 bases at J, with 9 bases between the two ends. Germline CDR1 and CDR2: MNHGY and SAAAGT. This CDR3 is 12 amino acids long. Here the CDR3 reads CASSDLVYGYTF. The CDR3 nucleotides read TGTGCCAGCAGCGACTTGGTCTATGGCTACACCTTC.

At least ten counts were recorded for this clone. This chain connects TRBV6-8 to TRBJ1-1; weak D call: TRBD1 (6 bases). This CDR3 has 13 amino acids. Germline CDR1 and CDR2: MNHGY and SAAAGT. Trimming pared 10 bases from V and 1 base from J, leaving 13 bases between. CDR3 bases: TGTGCCATCAGGGGACGGTCGAACACTGAAGCTTTCTTT. Its translation is CAIRGRSNTEAFF.

The V and J genes are TRBV29-1 and TRBJ2-1; 14 nucleotides align to TRBD2. The germline V gene has CDR1 SQVTM and CDR2 ANQGSEA. V lost 3 bases and J lost 0; bases outside the gene matches: 10. CDR3 length: 19 amino acids. CDR3 amino acids: CSVERLAGGLSSSYNEQFF. The CDR3 DNA follows: TGCAGCGTTGAGAGACTAGCGGGAGGGCTTTCGAGCTCCTACAATGAGCAGTTCTTC.

The chain couples TRBV6-7 to TRBJ1-1; D perhaps matches TRBD1 (5 bases). TRBV6-7 counts as an open reading frame of uncertain function. The CDR3 is made up of 12 amino acids. The V end was cut by 5 bases, the J end by 12 bases, with 16 bases between. CDR3 protein: CASSGRGPWTFF. The DNA for the CDR3 is TGTGCCAGCAGTGGAAGGGGCCCGTGGACTTTCTTT.

This chain links TRBV19 with TRBJ1-4, with D perhaps TRBD1 (6 bases). The germline V and J ends were trimmed by 3 bases and 5 bases, with 10 bases remaining between them. Per germline, CDR1 LNHDA and CDR2 SQIVND (reference sequence). The CDR3 is made up of 14 amino acids. The CDR3 loop reads CASSIGGRNEKLFF. In DNA form, the CDR3 reads TGTGCCAGTAGTATTGGGGGCAGAAATGAAAAACTGTTTTTT.

This clone was counted between two and nine times. The genes are TRBV11-3 and TRBJ1-2, with 11 positions matching TRBD1. CDR1 SGHNT and CDR2 YENEEA come from the germline V gene. The CDR3 contains 15 residues. The ends lost 5 bases at V and 7 bases at J; junction bases unmatched: 9. CDR3 nucleotide sequence: TGTGCCAGCAGCGACCACGGACAGGGGGCTAGTGGCTACACCTTC. Translating gives CASSDHGQGASGYTF.